The 12 T cell receptor beta chains in this list originate from one sample, sequenced in a study of T cell repertoires in cytomegalovirus infection. MiXCR, run by TCRdb on the reads, gives a single entry per CDR3 protein. The sample lists around 550,000 distinct CDR3 sequences; 26% were seen once. Sequenced input: PBMCs. The receptors were sampled from a human donor in good health (CMV status not recorded). Some clones in this sample may be carry-over from other donors' samples.

The chain carries TRBV12-3 or TRBV12-4 and TRBJ2-5; 10 bases are shared with TRBD1. Trimming at V came to 5 bases and at J to 4 bases, leaving 7 bases not matched to a gene. The CDR3 consists of 15 residues. CDR3 DNA: TGTGCCAGCAGTCCTACCGGGACAGGGGCAGAGACCCAGTACTTC. It encodes CASSPTGTGAETQYF.

This clonotype was found once. The chain combines TRBV30 with TRBJ2-3; 8 positions match TRBD2. The V gene end was trimmed by 2 bases and the J gene end by 3 bases; junction bases not matched to a gene: 7. The CDR3 extends over 15 amino acids. Germline V gene sequence: CDR1 GTSNPN, CDR2 SVGIG (reference sequence). The DNA of the CDR3 is TGTGCCTGGAGTCGTAGGCGGGAGGTGACAGATACGCAGTATTTT. Protein product: CAWSRRREVTDTQYF.

The gene calls are TRBV20-1 and TRBJ1-2; tentative D call: TRBD1 (5 bases). CDR1 and CDR2 from the germline V gene are DFQATT and SNEGSKA (reference sequence). The germline V and J ends were trimmed by 6 bases and 0 bases, with 17 bases remaining between them. This CDR3 spans 15 amino acids. In DNA, the CDR3 is TGCAGTGCATCAGGCGACAGCGACACTAACTATGGCTACACCTTC. This codes for CSASGDSDTNYGYTF.

This clonotype occurred a few times. The chain joins TRBV5-6 to TRBJ2-7; D might be TRBD2 (6 bases). Germline values: CDR1 SGHDT, CDR2 YYEEEE. This CDR3 spans 14 amino acids. The germline V and J ends were trimmed by 4 bases and 5 bases, with 16 bases remaining between them. The DNA of the CDR3 is TGTGCCAGCAGCGGGTCCCGGAGGGAGCACGAGCAGTACGTC. Its translation is CASSGSRREHEQYV.

This clonotype was found a few times. The genes are TRBV2 and TRBJ2-3; D may be TRBD1 (6 bases). The CDR3 has 13 residues. Trimming stripped 4 bases from V and 4 bases from J, with 9 bases between. Germline V lookup: CDR1 SNHLY, CDR2 FYNNEI. The CDR3 region is CASSGQGPDTQYF. In nucleotides, the CDR3 is TGTGCCAGCAGTGGGCAGGGGCCAGATACGCAGTATTTT.

The rearrangement links TRBV20-1 to TRBJ2-2, with 13 bases fitting TRBD2. Germline assignment: CDR1 DFQATT and CDR2 SNEGSKA (reference sequence). This CDR3 has 18 residues. The junction had 18 bases not matched to a gene; V was cut back by 7 bases and J by 7 bases. CDR3 region: CSVLHYTSGRARDGELFF. The DNA of the CDR3 is TGCAGTGTCCTACACTATACTAGCGGGAGGGCCAGGGACGGGGAGCTGTTTTTT.

At least ten counts were recorded for this clonotype. The chain carries TRBV7-2 and TRBJ2-7, with D perhaps matching TRBD1 (6 bases). The V end was cut by 2 bases, the J end by 2 bases, with 10 bases between. Germline CDR1 is SGHTA and CDR2 is FQGNSA. This CDR3 contains 14 residues. Written as DNA, the CDR3 is TGTGCCAGCAGCTTAACCAGGGGCACCTACGAGCAGTACGTC. Its translation: CASSLTRGTYEQYV.

This clonotype was seen more than once but under ten times. CDR3: CASSYGAGGTASYNEQFF. CDR3 in DNA: TGTGCCAGCAGTTACGGCGCGGGGGGGACGGCCTCCTACAATGAGCAGTTCTTC. The rearrangement joins TRBV6-5 to TRBJ2-1; 9 bases fit TRBD2. The trim removed 2 bases at V and 0 bases at J, leaving 8 bases unmatched. From germline, CDR1 is MNHEY and CDR2 SVGAGI. The CDR3 has 18 amino acids.

This clonotype was observed a few times. The genes are TRBV6-2 or TRBV6-3 and TRBJ2-1; a possible D gene is TRBD2 (5 bases). The V and J ends lost 2 bases and 9 bases respectively, with 14 bases between them. CDR3 length: 14 residues. The germline CDR1 and CDR2 sequences are MNHEY and SVGEGT. The CDR3 region is CASSYPLGVREQFF. The CDR3 DNA sequence: TGTGCCAGCAGTTACCCCCTCGGGGTCCGTGAGCAGTTCTTC.

This clonotype showed up just a few times. This chain connects TRBV7-2 to TRBJ2-5; D may be TRBD2 (6 bases). The V and J ends lost 5 bases and 5 bases respectively, with 15 bases between them. Germline lookup yields CDR1 SGHTA and CDR2 FQGNSA. This CDR3 region has 14 residues. The chain's CDR3 is CASSREPARETQYF. The CDR3 region has the DNA TGTGCCAGCAGCCGGGAGCCTGCCAGGGAGACCCAGTACTTC.

This clonotype has only a few counts. V is TRBV6-1 and J is TRBJ1-5, with 7 nucleotides matching TRBD1. This CDR3 spans 14 amino acids. After removal of 2 bases from V and 7 bases from J, the junction contained 5 bases not matched to a gene. Germline V gene sequence: CDR1 MNHNS, CDR2 SASEGT. The CDR3 DNA follows: TGTGCCAGCAGTGAAACGACAGGGCGACAGCCCCAGCATTTT. Its protein product is CASSETTGRQPQHF.

J is TRBJ2-3 and V is TRBV2; D gene uncertain. The CDR3 has 12 residues. Germline CDR1 and CDR2: SNHLY and FYNNEI. The V end was cut by 7 bases, the J end by 1 base, with 6 bases between. The CDR3 region is CASNAGTDTQYF. CDR3 coding DNA: TGTGCCAGCAACGCAGGCACAGATACGCAGTATTTT.